A selection of T cell receptor beta chains follows, all from one sample in a study of cytomegalovirus exposure and HLA in healthy donors. Profiling relied on immunoSEQ multiplex PCR, and the TCRdb table lists in-frame clones only, not all of them. The sample has roughly 150,000 clones; roughly four fifths are singletons. Sequenced input: PBMCs. The receptors were sampled from a man younger than 40 in good health and CMV-seropositive. Both conserved end residues are part of each CDR3. The D gene is left open where the match is weak. Some rows mark clone size as missing; the rest say once, few, many or name a class of expanded clone.

clone size,D gene,J gene,V gene,CDR3 DNA,CDR3 protein
NA,NA,TRBJ2-1,TRBV11-2,TGTGCCAGCAGCTTACGACACTTCTCCTACAATGAGCAGTTCTTC,CASSLRHFSYNEQFF
NA,NA,TRBJ2-7,TRBV6-6,TGTGCCAGCAGGCTAGGTCTGGCCTACGAGCAGTACTTC,CASRLGLAYEQYF
once,NA,TRBJ2-5,TRBV5-1,TGCGCCAGCAGGTTTGCGCAAGAGACCCAGTACTTC,CASRFAQETQYF
few,NA,TRBJ1-2,TRBV29-1,TGCAGCGGCCGGGTCCCGAACTATGGCTACACCTTC,CSGRVPNYGYTF
NA,TRBD2,TRBJ2-7,TRBV6-5,TGTGCCAGCAGTTATGGGACTAGCGGAGTATACGAGCAGTACTTC,CASSYGTSGVYEQYF
NA,NA,TRBJ2-5,TRBV10-2,TGCGCCAGCAGTGTCGGGGGGCGGCAAGAGACCCAGTACTTC,CASSVGGRQETQYF
NA,TRBD1,TRBJ1-2,TRBV2,TGTGCCAGCAGGTGGACAGGAGGAGGGGGAGGCTACACCTTC,CASRWTGGGGGYTF
NA,TRBD1,TRBJ1-2,TRBV7-9,TGTGCCAGCAGCTTAGGGGGACAGGGTTTTCCCTATGGCTACACCTTC,CASSLGGQGFPYGYTF
NA,TRBD1,TRBJ1-6,TRBV2,TGTGCCAGCAGCCAACAGGGGGCCCGACTTAATTCACCCCTCCACTTT,CASSQQGARLNSPLHF
many,TRBD1,TRBJ1-2,TRBV15,TGTGCCACCACTCGGGACAGGGCTTATTCTAACTATGGCTACACCTTC,CATTRDRAYSNYGYTF
NA,TRBD1,TRBJ2-7,TRBV16,TGTGCCAGCAGCCAATTCGGACAGGGGGAGCAGTACTTC,CASSQFGQGEQYF
NA,TRBD2,TRBJ2-1,TRBV12-5,TGTGCTAGTGTTGCGGGGGGGCGCAATGAGCAGTTCTTC,CASVAGGRNEQFF
once,NA,TRBJ2-3,TRBV11-2,TGTGCCAGCAGCCCAATGCAGGGAACAGATACGCAGTATTTT,CASSPMQGTDTQYF
NA,NA,TRBJ1-5,TRBV9,TGTGCCAGCAGCACCGGGCAGGGGAATCAGCCCCAGCATTTT,CASSTGQGNQPQHF
NA,TRBD2,TRBJ2-5,TRBV5-4,TGTGCCAGCAGCTTCGGGGGGGGCCAAGAGACCCAGTACTTC,CASSFGGGQETQYF
NA,NA,TRBJ2-3,TRBV6-6,TGTGCCAGCAGTTTAACAGATACGCAGTATTTT,CASSLTDTQYF
NA,NA,TRBJ1-2,TRBV9,TGTGCCAGCAGTTCGTTGGGGCACGGCTACACCTTC,CASSSLGHGYTF
NA,NA,TRBJ1-2,TRBV18,TGTGCCAGCTCACCCTTGGACAGCTATGGCTACACCTTC,CASSPLDSYGYTF
NA,TRBD2,TRBJ2-1,TRBV9,TGTGCCAGCAGCGCCCCCTGGGAGACTAGCGGGAGTGAGCAGTTCTTC,CASSAPWETSGSEQFF
NA,TRBD1,TRBJ1-4,TRBV11-1,TGTGCCAGCAGCTCCGGGACAGGGAATGAAAAACTGTTTTTT,CASSSGTGNEKLFF
NA,NA,TRBJ1-1,TRBV5-4,TGTGCCAGCAGCTCTGGTATCCTCCCGGGGACTGAAGCTTTCTTT,CASSSGILPGTEAFF
NA,NA,TRBJ1-1,TRBV30,TGTGCCTGGAGTGGGGGACACCACACTGAAGCTTTCTTT,CAWSGGHHTEAFF
NA,TRBD1,TRBJ2-5,TRBV30,TGTGCCTGGGACAGGGGGCCGGAGACCCAGTACTTC,CAWDRGPETQYF
NA,NA,TRBJ1-2,TRBV5-1,TGCGCCAGCAGCAAGTTGGACAAGTTGAACTATGGCTACACCTTC,CASSKLDKLNYGYTF
once,TRBD1,TRBJ1-1,TRBV5-1,TGCGCCAGCAGCGGACAGGGAGGTAACACTGAAGCTTTCTTT,CASSGQGGNTEAFF
NA,TRBD1,TRBJ2-1,TRBV7-6,TGTGCCAGCAGCCGATTGGTAACCGGGACAGGGAGTATAAGCTCCTACAATGAGCAGTTCTTC,CASSRLVTGTGSISSYNEQFF
NA,TRBD2,TRBJ2-2,TRBV5-1,TGCGCCAGCAGCTTCACTAGCGGCTACACCGGGGAGCTGTTTTTT,CASSFTSGYTGELFF
NA,TRBD2,TRBJ2-1,TRBV7-3,TGTGCCAGCAGCTTAAACGTGATAGCGGGAGTGTCGAATGAGCAGTTCTTC,CASSLNVIAGVSNEQFF
NA,TRBD1,TRBJ2-7,TRBV7-6,TGTGCCAGCAGCCACGGACAGGATCTCCCCTACGAGCAGTACTTC,CASSHGQDLPYEQYF
NA,NA,TRBJ1-2,TRBV4-3,TGCGCCAGCAGCCAAGAGTGGGCAGCTAATTTCTATGGCTACACCTTC,CASSQEWAANFYGYTF
NA,TRBD1,TRBJ1-2,TRBV5-6,TGTGCCAGCAGCCCTGACAGGGGCAAGGGCTACACCTTC,CASSPDRGKGYTF
few,TRBD1,TRBJ2-1,TRBV7-9,TGTGCCAGCAGCTTAGGAACAGGGGGTTGGGATGAGCAGTTCTTC,CASSLGTGGWDEQFF
NA,TRBD1,TRBJ1-2,TRBV9,TGTGCCAGCAGCGTAGGGGACAGAAACTATGGCTACACCTTC,CASSVGDRNYGYTF
once,TRBD1,TRBJ1-1,TRBV29-1,TGCAGCTCTTCCACAGGGGCGACTGAAGCTTTCTTT,CSSSTGATEAFF
NA,TRBD2,TRBJ2-2,TRBV19,TGTGCCAGTAGTAGACTAGCGGGAGTTGACACCGGGGAGCTGTTTTTT,CASSRLAGVDTGELFF
NA,NA,TRBJ1-1,TRBV7-9,TGTGCCAGCAGCTTATATGGCACGAACACTGAAGCTTTCTTT,CASSLYGTNTEAFF
NA,NA,TRBJ1-1,TRBV7-6,TGTGCCAGCAGCCTTAGGTACAGGGACACTGAAGCTTTCTTT,CASSLRYRDTEAFF
few,TRBD1,TRBJ1-2,TRBV10-3,TGTGCCATCAGTACCCGGGACAGCTATGGCTACACCTTC,CAISTRDSYGYTF
NA,NA,TRBJ2-7,TRBV18,TGTGCCAGCTCACCAGCCCCGGGGGTGGCCTACGAGCAGTACTTC,CASSPAPGVAYEQYF
few,NA,TRBJ1-2,TRBV5-1,TGCGCCAGCAGCCTGGGCTGGGGACTGCTAAACTATGGCTACACCTTC,CASSLGWGLLNYGYTF
NA,NA,TRBJ2-7,TRBV14,TGTGCCAGCAGCCAAGATAGGGGGTTGGTTGACGAGCAGTACTTC,CASSQDRGLVDEQYF
NA,NA,TRBJ1-3,TRBV6-1,TGTGCCACCCGTTCGGGGGCTGGAAACACCATATATTTT,CATRSGAGNTIYF
NA,TRBD1,TRBJ1-1,TRBV9,TGTGCCAGCAGCGGGGACAGGGGTCGGAAGACTGAAGCTTTCTTT,CASSGDRGRKTEAFF
NA,TRBD1,TRBJ1-5,TRBV14,TGTGCCAGCAGCCAAGATGTGGAAAAGGGGGCGCTACGAAATCAGCCCCAGCATTTT,CASSQDVEKGALRNQPQHF
NA,NA,TRBJ2-7,TRBV4-1,TGCGCCAGCAGCCAGCCCCGGCGGGGCACCTACGAGCAGTACTTC,CASSQPRRGTYEQYF
NA,NA,TRBJ2-3,TRBV21-1,TGTGCCAGCAGCAAAGAAGCCGAACCTGGGACTAGCGGGAGGGCTGGCACAGATACGCAGTATTTT,CASSKEAEPGTSGRAGTDTQYF
NA,NA,TRBJ2-7,TRBV5-4,TGTGCCAGCACCCGAGGGGGGGGGCTCCCCTACGAGCAGTACTTC,CASTRGGGLPYEQYF
NA,TRBD1,TRBJ1-2,TRBV6-5,TGTGCCAGCAGCGGACAGGGGGCGTCTAATTATGGCTACACCTTC,CASSGQGASNYGYTF
NA,TRBD1,TRBJ2-5,TRBV6-1,TGTGCCAGCAGTGAAAGTGGGACAGATACGTTCCGGGAGACCCAGTACTTC,CASSESGTDTFRETQYF
NA,TRBD1,TRBJ1-2,TRBV6-1,TGTGCCAGCAGTGTTGACAGGGGGTTGACCAATGGCTACACCTTC,CASSVDRGLTNGYTF